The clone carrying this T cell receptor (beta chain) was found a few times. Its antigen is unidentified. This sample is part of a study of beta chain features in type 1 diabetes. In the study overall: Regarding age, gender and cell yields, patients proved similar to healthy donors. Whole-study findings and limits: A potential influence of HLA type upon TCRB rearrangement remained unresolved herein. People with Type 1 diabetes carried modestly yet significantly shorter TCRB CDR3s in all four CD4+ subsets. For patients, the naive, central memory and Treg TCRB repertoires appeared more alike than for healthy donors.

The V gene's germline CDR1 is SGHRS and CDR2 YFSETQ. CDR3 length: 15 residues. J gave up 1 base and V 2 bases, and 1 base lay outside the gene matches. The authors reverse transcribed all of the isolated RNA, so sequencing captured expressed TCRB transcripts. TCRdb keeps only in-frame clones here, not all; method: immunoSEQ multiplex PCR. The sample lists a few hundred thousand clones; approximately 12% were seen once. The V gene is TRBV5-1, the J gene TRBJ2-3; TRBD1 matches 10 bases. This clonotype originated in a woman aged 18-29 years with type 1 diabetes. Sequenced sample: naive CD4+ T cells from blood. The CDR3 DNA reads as TGCGCCAGCAGCTTCGGACAGGGGGGCACAGATACGCAGTATTTT. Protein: CASSFGQGGTDTQYF.